The 18 T cell receptor beta chains presented below share a single source sample, sequenced in a study of identifying expanded T cells in peripheral blood. Some clones are missing from TCRdb's copy, which holds only in-frame ones; the method was immunoSEQ multiplex PCR. The table has about 110,000 clones, around 89% seen once. The sample was blood. Receptor source: a person between 18 and 70 years old in good health.

The genes are TRBV5-5 and TRBJ2-1; 9 bases are shared with TRBD1. CDR3 size: 14 residues. With 5 bases clipped from V and 9 bases from J, the junction kept 9 bases outside the gene matches. CDR1 and CDR2 from the germline V gene are SGHKS and YYEKEE (reference sequence). The CDR3 sequence: CASRKDRGMGEQFF. In nucleotides, the CDR3 is TGTGCCAGCAGGAAGGACAGGGGTATGGGTGAGCAGTTCTTC.

The chain employs TRBV6-1 and TRBJ2-3; TRBD2 matches at 10 bases. The junction had 7 bases not matched to a gene; V was cut back by 2 bases and J by 5 bases. Per germline, CDR1 MNHNS and CDR2 SASEGT. The CDR3 totals 16 residues. CDR3 DNA: TGTGCCAGCAGTGAATTAGCGGGGGGAGCCGGAGATACGCAGTATTTT. Its translation is CASSELAGGAGDTQYF.

This clone was observed a few times. The chain carries TRBV11-2 and TRBJ2-7, with D possibly TRBD1 on 5 matching bases. Germline V gene sequence: CDR1 SGHAT, CDR2 FQNNGV. V lost 1 base, J lost 3 bases, and 13 bases lay in between. The CDR3 runs to 15 residues. The CDR3 loop reads CASSLGLGVLYEQYF. The CDR3 nucleotides are TGTGCCAGCAGCTTAGGGCTAGGGGTACTCTACGAGCAGTACTTC.

This rearrangement joins TRBV10-1 to TRBJ2-7; D remains unclear. V lost 6 bases and J 10 bases, leaving 19 bases between the germline ends. CDR3 length: 13 amino acids. From germline, CDR1 is WNHNN and CDR2 SYGVQD (reference sequence). CDR3: CASRGKGKVGQYF. In DNA form, the CDR3 reads TGCGCCAGCAGGGGAAAAGGTAAAGTAGGTCAGTACTTC.

This clone came up once. The chain uses TRBV5-1 and TRBJ2-1; 10 positions match TRBD1. CDR3 size: 16 residues. Germline assignment: CDR1 SGHRS and CDR2 YFSETQ. Germline trimming cut 1 base from V and 6 bases from J; bases unmatched to any gene: 7. The CDR3 protein is CASSLPGTGVGNEQFF. In DNA, the CDR3 is TGCGCCAGCAGCTTGCCGGGGACAGGGGTAGGCAATGAGCAGTTCTTC.

The chain is built from TRBV7-8 and TRBJ2-3; D not certain. CDR3 length: 16 residues. V was shortened by 2 bases and J by 1 base, with 13 bases between the two germline ends. In germline, CDR1 is SGHVS, CDR2 FQNEAQ. CDR3: CASSLSIRARTDTQYF. The CDR3 DNA reads as TGTGCCAGCAGCTTATCGATCCGGGCCCGCACAGATACGCAGTATTTT.

This chain connects TRBV7-9 to TRBJ2-7; possibly TRBD2 for D (6 bases). The germline V gene encodes CDR1 SEHNR and CDR2 FQNEAQ (reference sequence). The V end lost 0 bases, the J end lost 6 bases, and 9 bases lay between the germline ends. There are 13 residues in the CDR3. The CDR3 DNA follows: TGTGCCAGCAGCTTAGCGGAGGGTAGCGAGCAGTACTTC. Amino acid sequence: CASSLAEGSEQYF.

The chain couples TRBV6-5 to TRBJ2-7; 9 bases align to TRBD1. CDR1 MNHEY and CDR2 SVGAGI come from the germline V gene. After removal of 5 bases from V and 4 bases from J, the junction contained 9 bases not matched to a gene. This CDR3 has 15 amino acids. The CDR3 coding sequence is TGTGCCAGCAGTCCCCCGGGACAGGGTAGGTACGAGCAGTACTTC. It is translated as CASSPPGQGRYEQYF.

The chain uses TRBV7-9 and TRBJ2-3; D is possibly TRBD2 (7 bases). Germline-derived CDR1 and CDR2 are SEHNR and FQNEAQ (reference sequence). The CDR3 is 16 amino acids. V was clipped by 0 bases and J by 6 bases, with 16 bases between them. CDR3 bases: TGTGCCAGCAGCTTAGCCGGCGGGGGCCGGGGGGATACGCAGTATTTT. Its translation: CASSLAGGGRGDTQYF. The whole variable domain, filled in from reference TRBV7-9 and TRBJ2-3, reads DTGVSQNPRHKITKRGQNVTFRCDPISEHNRLYWYRQTLGQGPEFLTYFQNEAQLEKSRLLSDRFSAERPKGSFSTLEIQRTEQGDSAMYLCASSLAGGGRGDTQYFGPGTRLTVL.

The sample holds one count of this clone. The chain links TRBV7-2 to TRBJ2-3; D perhaps matches TRBD2 (5 bases). The CDR3 extends over 15 amino acids. Germline V gene data show CDR1 as SGHTA and CDR2 as FQGNSA. V lost 4 bases, J lost 4 bases, and 15 bases lay in between. The CDR3 protein is CASSSYGVQPDTQYF. CDR3 DNA sequence: TGTGCCAGCAGCTCCTACGGGGTTCAGCCAGATACGCAGTATTTT. Variable domain in full (rest from reference TRBV7-2 and TRBJ2-3): GAGVSQSPSNKVTEKGKDVELRCDPISGHTALYWYRQSLGQGLEFLIYFQGNSAPDKSGLPSDRFSAERTGGSVSTLTIQRTQQEDSAVYLCASSSYGVQPDTQYFGPGTRLTVL.

This clone was picked up a small number of times. This sequence joins TRBV6-5 and TRBJ1-6; no firm D call. V was trimmed by 1 base and J by 5 bases, leaving 12 bases between them. CDR3 length: 16 amino acids. Germline V gives CDR1 MNHEY, CDR2 SVGAGI. This CDR3 is CASSYWSPENNSPLHF. The CDR3 DNA is TGTGCCAGCAGTTACTGGTCGCCAGAGAATAATTCACCCCTCCACTTT.

V is TRBV5-1 and J is TRBJ1-1; D is ambiguous. Germline lookup yields CDR1 SGHRS and CDR2 YFSETQ. There are 16 residues in the CDR3. V lost 4 bases to trimming and J lost 3 bases, with 19 bases between them. The CDR3 DNA sequence: TGCGCCAGCAGCGCCCGATCGCGTACGGCGGACACTGAAGCTTTCTTT. It is translated as CASSARSRTADTEAFF.

This chain uses TRBV19 with TRBJ2-2; D tentatively fits TRBD1 or TRBD2 (6 bases each). The CDR3 runs 13 residues. Trimming removed 9 bases at V and 4 bases at J, with 12 bases between. CDR1 is LNHDA and CDR2 is SQIVND in the germline V gene (reference sequence). Written as DNA, the CDR3 is TGTGCCAGCGAGGGGGGAGTCACCGGGGAGCTGTTTTTT. Protein sequence: CASEGGVTGELFF.

V is TRBV7-9 and J is TRBJ2-5; 12 nucleotides match TRBD2. The J call is in doubt because the DNA end fits TRBJ2-7 better. The CDR3 spans 15 residues. The germline CDR1 and CDR2 sequences are SEHNR and FQNEAQ (reference sequence). Here the CDR3 reads CASSTRLAGVDEQYF. The CDR3 nucleotides read TGTGCCAGCAGCACAAGACTAGCGGGGGTAGACGAGCAGTACTTC.

The chain recombines TRBV27 with TRBJ2-1; TRBD2 agrees at 8 bases. Trimming cost V 3 bases and J 3 bases; bases outside gene matches: 7. Looked up from germline, CDR1 is MNHEY and CDR2 is SMNVEV (reference sequence). The CDR3 is 16 residues long. CDR3 sequence reads: CASSFSIAGGYNEQFF. Written as DNA, the CDR3 is TGTGCCAGCAGTTTTAGCATCGCGGGGGGCTACAATGAGCAGTTCTTC.

The rearrangement joins TRBV9 to TRBJ2-5; 7 nucleotides match TRBD2. The tail of the sequence fits TRBJ2-7 better, so the J call may be wrong. There are 15 residues in the CDR3. Germline CDR1 is SGDLS and CDR2 is YYNGEE. The CDR3 DNA reads TGTGCCAGCAGCGTAGGTGGCGGGGGTCTCTACGAGCAGTACTTC. Translation: CASSVGGGGLYEQYF.

The sample holds one count of this clone. This chain joins TRBV4-3 and TRBJ2-7; no clear D gene. The ends were cut back, 0 bases at V and 4 bases at J, with 13 bases in the middle. This CDR3 has 15 amino acids. CDR1 and CDR2 from the germline V gene are LGHNA and YSLEER. CDR3 DNA sequence: TGCGCCAGCAGCCAAGAGCTGCATGGGATTTACGAGCAGTACTTC. Protein sequence: CASSQELHGIYEQYF.

The chain combines TRBV4-3 with TRBJ1-4; D unclear. The CDR3 runs 13 residues. With 0 bases removed from V and 10 bases from J, the gap between germline ends came to 9 bases. Germline assignment: CDR1 LGHNA and CDR2 YSLEER. The CDR3 nucleotides read TGCGCCAGCAGCCAAGACCAAGGCGGAAAACTGTTTTTT. Translating gives CASSQDQGGKLFF.